This T cell receptor (beta chain) derives from a study of control samples from healthy donors and cancer patients. Libraries were prepared by immunoSEQ multiplex PCR; TCRdb keeps only in-frame clonotypes and omits some of them. Among around 70,000 clones listed, over 80% were seen once. Germline-derived CDR1 and CDR2 are SGHTA and FQGNSA. The CDR3 runs 15 residues. V shed 1 base and J shed 6 bases, with 16 bases lying between them. The specimen sequenced was blood. The V and J genes are TRBV7-2 and TRBJ2-7; D possibly corresponds to TRBD2 (6 bases). The clonotype was recovered from a man in his sixties in good health. CDR3 in amino acids: CASSLVAVALGEQYF. CDR3 DNA sequence: TGTGCCAGCAGCTTAGTAGCGGTAGCGCTGGGCGAGCAGTACTTC. Full variable domain (missing parts from reference TRBV7-2 and TRBJ2-7): GAGVSQSPSNKVTEKGKDVELRCDPISGHTALYWYRQSLGQGLEFLIYFQGNSAPDKSGLPSDRFSAERTGGSVSTLTIQRTQQEDSAVYLCASSLVAVALGEQYFGPGTRLTVT.